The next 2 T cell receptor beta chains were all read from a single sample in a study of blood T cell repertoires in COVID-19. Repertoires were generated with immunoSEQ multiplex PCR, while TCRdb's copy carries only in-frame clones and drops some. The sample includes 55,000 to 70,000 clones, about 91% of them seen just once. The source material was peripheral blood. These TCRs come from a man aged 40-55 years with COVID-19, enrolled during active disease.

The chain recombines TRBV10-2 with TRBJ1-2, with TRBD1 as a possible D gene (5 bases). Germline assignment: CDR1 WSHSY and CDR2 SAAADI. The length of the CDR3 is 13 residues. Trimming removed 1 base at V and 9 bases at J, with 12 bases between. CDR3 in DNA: TGCGCCAGCAGTGAGTTTAGGGGTGATAGCTACACCTTC. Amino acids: CASSEFRGDSYTF.

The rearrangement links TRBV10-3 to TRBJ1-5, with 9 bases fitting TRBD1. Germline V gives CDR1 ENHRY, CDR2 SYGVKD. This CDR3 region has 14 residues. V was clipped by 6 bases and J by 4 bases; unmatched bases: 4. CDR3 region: CAISAGTGNQPQHF. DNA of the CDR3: TGTGCCATCAGCGCCGGGACAGGGAATCAGCCCCAGCATTTT.